This is a list of T cell receptor beta chains from one sample in a study of graft-versus-host responses after intestinal transplantation. TCRdb's copy holds only in-frame clones and misses some; the assay was immunoSEQ multiplex PCR. The table shows about 86,000 clones, with 88% occurring only once. No antigen has been identified for these receptors. The sample here was unstimulated CD4+ T cells sorted from spleen or lymph node cells, taken before transplant. Every receptor here comes from a human donor who was the organ donor for an intestinal transplant. Each CDR3 is given with its conserved first and last residue. A D gene is named only where the DNA matches it firmly. Size is omitted from some rows. Given values are once, few, many or a class for expanded clones.

j_call d_call clone_size v_call cdr3_nt cdr3_aa
TRBJ2-4 NA NA TRBV2 TGTGCCAGCGCCCAACGGGAAATAGCCAAAAACATTCAGTACTTC CASAQREIAKNIQYF
TRBJ2-4 TRBD1 NA TRBV2 TGTGCCAGCAGTCCCGGGACAGGGAGGTTAATTCAGTACTTC CASSPGTGRLIQYF
TRBJ2-2 TRBD1 NA TRBV10-3 TGTGCCATCAGTCCCGGGACAGAAACCGGGGAGCTGTTTTTT CAISPGTETGELFF
TRBJ2-3 NA NA TRBV7-3 TGTGCCAGCAGCCAGGCCCGAGCAGATACGCAGTATTTT CASSQARADTQYF
TRBJ2-7 NA NA TRBV18 TGTGCCAGCGCAACCGGGATAAATTACGAGCAGTACTTC CASATGINYEQYF
TRBJ2-1 TRBD2 NA TRBV5-4 TGTGCCAGCAGCGGCGGGGGACTAGCGGAATACAATGAGCAGTTCTTC CASSGGGLAEYNEQFF
TRBJ1-2 NA NA TRBV5-5 TGTGCCAGCAGCCCAGGGACACTGTATGGCTACACCTTC CASSPGTLYGYTF
TRBJ2-2 NA NA TRBV7-8 TGTGCCAGCAGCTTAGTTGCGGACTTGGGGACCGGGGAGCTGTTTTTT CASSLVADLGTGELFF
TRBJ2-5 TRBD2 NA TRBV11-3 TGTGCCAGCAGCCCCGGACTAGCGGGGGGGCCACAAGAGACCCAGTACTTC CASSPGLAGGPQETQYF
TRBJ2-7 TRBD2 NA TRBV4-1 TGCGCCAGCAGCCAAGAGGGCACCGGAAGCGGGGTTAAGCAGTACTTC CASSQEGTGSGVKQYF
TRBJ2-3 NA NA TRBV10-1 TGCGCCAGCGGCCGGGACGCGCGGGACACAGATACGCAGTATTTT CASGRDARDTDTQYF
TRBJ2-3 NA NA TRBV5-1 TGCGCCAGCAGCCCGGGGGACCCTAACACAGATACGCAGTATTTT CASSPGDPNTDTQYF
TRBJ2-1 TRBD1 NA TRBV2 TGTGCCAGCAGGGTAGGGGGCGATGAGCAGTTCTTC CASRVGGDEQFF
TRBJ2-7 TRBD1 few TRBV15 TGTGCCACCAGCAGAGATTTACCAGGACAGGGGTACGAGCAGTACTTC CATSRDLPGQGYEQYF
TRBJ2-5 NA NA TRBV20-1 TGCAGCGCCACTAATCAAGAGACCCAGTACTTC CSATNQETQYF
TRBJ1-1 TRBD1 NA TRBV29-1 TGCAGCGTCGATCAGGGGGTAGGGAACACTGAAGCTTTCTTT CSVDQGVGNTEAFF
TRBJ1-6 TRBD1 NA TRBV6-6 TGTGCCAGCAGTTGGGATCCGGGACAGATAAATTCACCCCTCCACTTT CASSWDPGQINSPLHF
TRBJ2-5 TRBD1 once TRBV11-2 TGTGCCAGCAGCTTATCTCTGACAGGCTCAGGGGGCGGGCAGACCCAGTACTTC CASSLSLTGSGGGQTQYF
TRBJ2-7 TRBD1 NA TRBV7-2 TGTGCCAGCAGCTTAACGACTCAGGGGGCGAAGGAGCAGTACTTC CASSLTTQGAKEQYF
TRBJ2-1 TRBD2 NA TRBV7-9 TGTGCCAGCAGCCGGAACTTTCCTAGCGGACTTGCTAATGAGCAGTTCTTC CASSRNFPSGLANEQFF
TRBJ2-7 NA NA TRBV6-1 TGTGCCAGCAGCCGGGACACCTACGAGCAGTACTTC CASSRDTYEQYF
TRBJ2-7 TRBD1 NA TRBV6-1 TGTGCCAGCGATCCGGGACAGGGGTACTACGAGCAGTACTTC CASDPGQGYYEQYF
TRBJ2-5 NA NA TRBV11-3 TGTGCCAGCAGCTCGAGACTAGACCGGGAGACCCAGTACTTC CASSSRLDRETQYF
TRBJ2-2 TRBD2 NA TRBV7-9 TGTGCCAGCAGCTGGGGACTAGTTGGCGGGGAGCTGTTTTTT CASSWGLVGGELFF
TRBJ2-3 TRBD1 NA TRBV18 TGTGCCAGCTCAGACAGGGAGACAGATACGCAGTATTTT CASSDRETDTQYF